This T cell receptor (beta chain) derives from a study of identifying expanded T cells in peripheral blood. Points from the study as a whole: Across healthy donors, higher total template counts meant significantly greater approximately two-week count variance. Over about two and four weeks, about 15 and 19 clones changed, versus approximately 1.1 between replicates.

Of note for this clone: Its antigen is not identified.

The method was immunoSEQ multiplex PCR; TCRdb's version includes in-frame clones alone and lacks a portion of them. The sample has about 110,000 clones; around 90% are singletons. Healthy donors had no documented immune events, such as infections, while sampled. Sequencing was done on a sample of blood. The receptor's source is a person aged 18 to 70 in good health.

CDR3 amino acids: CASSFGPPANYGYTF. CDR3 DNA sequence: TGTGCCAGTAGTTTTGGACCGCCAGCTAACTATGGCTACACCTTC. The rearrangement links TRBV19 to TRBJ1-2; unclear D gene. The germline CDR1 and CDR2 sequences are LNHDA and SQIVND (reference sequence). Trimming left V 5 bases short and J 0 bases short, with 13 bases between. The CDR3 extends over 15 amino acids.